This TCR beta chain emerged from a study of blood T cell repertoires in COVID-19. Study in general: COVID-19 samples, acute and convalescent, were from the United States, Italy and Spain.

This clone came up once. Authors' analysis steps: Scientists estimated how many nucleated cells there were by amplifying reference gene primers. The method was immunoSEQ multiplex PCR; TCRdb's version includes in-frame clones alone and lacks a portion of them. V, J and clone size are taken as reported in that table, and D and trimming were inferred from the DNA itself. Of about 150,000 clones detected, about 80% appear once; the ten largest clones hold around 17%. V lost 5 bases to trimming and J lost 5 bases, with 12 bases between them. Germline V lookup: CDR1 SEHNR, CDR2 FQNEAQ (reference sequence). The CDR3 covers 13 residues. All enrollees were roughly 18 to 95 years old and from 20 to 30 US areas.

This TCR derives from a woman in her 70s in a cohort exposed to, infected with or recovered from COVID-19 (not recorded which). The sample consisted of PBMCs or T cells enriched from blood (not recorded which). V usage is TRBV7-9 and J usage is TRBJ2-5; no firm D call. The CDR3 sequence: CASSIHSQETQYF. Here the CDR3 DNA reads TGTGCCAGCAGCATCCACAGCCAGGAGACCCAGTACTTC.